The next 31 T cell receptor beta chains were all read from a single sample in a study of cytomegalovirus exposure and HLA in healthy donors. Vbeta (60) and Jbeta (13) primers were used in the PCR. Only in-frame clones appear in the TCRdb table, and some are missing; sequencing was by immunoSEQ multiplex PCR. Counted here are 150,000 to 200,000 clones, 84% occurring once; the ten biggest clones make up approximately 0.26%. Sample: PBMCs. These receptors all come from a boy aged 5-17 years in good health and CMV-seronegative.

This chain uses TRBV28 with TRBJ2-7; D perhaps matches TRBD2 (6 bases). Germline V lookup: CDR1 MDHEN, CDR2 SYDVKM. The CDR3 consists of 13 residues. V dropped 5 bases and J dropped 2 bases, with 10 bases sitting between them. CDR3 residues: CASSRDFAYEQYF. The DNA for the CDR3 is TGTGCCAGCAGTCGGGACTTTGCCTACGAGCAGTACTTC.

The chain couples TRBV2 to TRBJ1-2; D possibly corresponds to TRBD1 (5 bases). CDR1 is SNHLY, CDR2 FYNNEI, per germline. This CDR3 spans 17 amino acids. Trimming took off 1 base at V and 5 bases at J, with 20 bases between the two ends. The CDR3, as DNA: TGTGCCAGCAGTGAAGACCAGGGTTTTCCCCCTCTATATGGCTACACCTTC. It translates to CASSEDQGFPPLYGYTF.

J is TRBJ1-2 and V is TRBV9; maybe TRBD1 (5 bases). Germline V gene lookup returns CDR1 SGDLS and CDR2 YYNGEE. V was trimmed by 2 bases and J by 1 base, leaving 6 bases between them. The CDR3 is 13 residues long. CDR3 in DNA: TGTGCCAGCAGCGTCGACAGTAACTATGGCTACACCTTC. Its translation: CASSVDSNYGYTF.

This chain joins TRBV5-6 and TRBJ1-5, with 9 bases lining up with TRBD1. The CDR3 extends over 15 amino acids. Germline lookup yields CDR1 SGHDT and CDR2 YYEEEE. V dropped 4 bases and J dropped 0; count of bases not matched to a gene: 2. The CDR3 bases are TGTGCCAGCAGCCGGGACAGGGATAGCAATCAGCCCCAGCATTTT. The encoded protein is CASSRDRDSNQPQHF. Full variable domain (outside the CDR3, taken from reference TRBV5-6 and TRBJ1-5): DAGVTQSPTHLIKTRGQQVTLRCSPKSGHDTVSWYQQALGQGPQFIFQYYEEEERQRGNFPDRFSGHQFPNYSSELNVNALLLGDSALYLCASSRDRDSNQPQHFGDGTRLSIL.

The rearrangement uses TRBV7-6 and TRBJ2-2; 7 positions match TRBD2. There are 16 residues in the CDR3. J gave up 8 bases and V 5 bases, and 14 bases lay outside the gene matches. The germline gives CDR1 SGHVS, CDR2 FNYEAQ. In nucleotides, the CDR3 is TGTGCCAGCAGCAATTCGCCCGGGGGGATTCTTGGGGAGCTGTTTTTT. Translation: CASSNSPGGILGELFF.

The V gene is TRBV2, the J gene TRBJ1-3; 8 nucleotides agree with TRBD1. The CDR3 covers 16 residues. Trimming took 4 bases from V and 4 from J; bases not matched to a gene: 9. Germline values: CDR1 SNHLY, CDR2 FYNNEI. CDR3 amino acids: CASSASDRVTGNTIYF. The CDR3 DNA reads TGTGCCAGCAGTGCTTCGGACAGGGTGACCGGAAACACCATATATTTT.

In its sample, this clone was seen a few times. The chain uses TRBV4-1 and TRBJ1-1, with D possibly matching TRBD1 (5 bases). In germline, CDR1 is MGHRA, CDR2 YSYEKL. The CDR3 has 13 amino acids. Trimming stripped 4 bases from V and 2 bases from J, with 8 bases between. The chain's CDR3 is CASSPTVNTEAFF. The DNA of the CDR3 is TGCGCCAGCAGCCCGACAGTCAACACTGAAGCTTTCTTT.

The chain uses TRBV5-1 and TRBJ1-2; the match to TRBD1 covers 8 bases. The CDR3 contains 14 residues. V lost 0 bases to trimming and J lost 8 bases; unmatched junction nucleotides: 6. In germline, CDR1 is SGHRS, CDR2 YFSETQ. In nucleotides, the CDR3 is TGCGCCAGCAGCTTGGTGGGACAGGATAGAGGCTACACCTTC. Protein product: CASSLVGQDRGYTF. Full variable domain (outside the CDR3, taken from reference TRBV5-1 and TRBJ1-2): KAGVTQTPRYLIKTRGQQVTLSCSPISGHRSVSWYQQTPGQGLQFLFEYFSETQRNKGNFPGRFSGRQFSNSRSEMNVSTLELGDSALYLCASSLVGQDRGYTFGSGTRLTVV.

The rearrangement joins TRBV28 to TRBJ2-7; tentatively, D is TRBD2 (5 bases). Trimming shortened V by 3 bases and J by 2 bases, and 17 bases separated the two germline ends. CDR1 is MDHEN, CDR2 SYDVKM, per germline. The CDR3 is made up of 16 amino acids. In nucleotides, the CDR3 is TGTGCCAGCAGTTTCTCACTAGGCGTCCTTACCTACGAGCAGTACTTC. This codes for CASSFSLGVLTYEQYF.

V is TRBV6-4 and J is TRBJ1-5, with D possibly being TRBD1 (5 bases). The CDR3 spans 15 residues. Trimming took off 4 bases at V and 2 bases at J, with 12 bases between the two ends. Germline CDR1 is MRHNA and CDR2 is SNTAGT. The CDR3, as DNA: TGTGCCAGCAGTGCGTCAGGGTACGGCAATCAGCCCCAGCATTTT. Protein sequence: CASSASGYGNQPQHF.

CDR3 nucleotide sequence: TGTGCCAGCAGCAGACGGACAGGGTTGGACACTGAAGCTTTCTTT. Residues: CASSRRTGLDTEAFF. The chain joins TRBV9 to TRBJ1-1; TRBD1 aligns across 8 bases. This CDR3 spans 15 amino acids. With V trimmed by 4 bases and J by 3 bases, 8 bases remained unmatched. Germline V gives CDR1 SGDLS, CDR2 YYNGEE.

The rearrangement links TRBV19 to TRBJ2-1, with 11 nucleotides matching TRBD2. With 6 bases clipped from V and 4 bases from J, the junction kept 11 bases outside the gene matches. In germline, CDR1 is LNHDA, CDR2 SQIVND (reference sequence). The CDR3 is 17 amino acids. The CDR3 here is CASSRTGTSGLYNEQFF. The CDR3 bases are TGTGCCAGTAGCCGCACCGGGACTAGCGGACTTTACAATGAGCAGTTCTTC.

The rearrangement uses TRBV27 and TRBJ2-1; D might be TRBD2 (6 bases). This CDR3 is built from 13 residues. V was shortened by 7 bases and J by 9 bases, with 16 bases between the two germline ends. Germline CDR1 and CDR2: MNHEY and SMNVEV (reference sequence). CDR3 sequence (DNA): TGTGCCAGCAATCCCGCGGGAAACAGTGAGCAGTTCTTC. Encoded protein: CASNPAGNSEQFF.

The chain has TRBV2 and TRBJ1-5; possibly TRBD1 for D (6 bases). This CDR3 is built from 15 residues. The germline V gene has CDR1 SNHLY and CDR2 FYNNEI. Between the trimmed V and J ends, which lost 4 bases and 0 bases, there was a span of 10 bases. The CDR3 loop reads CASSVQGLSNQPQHF. The CDR3 bases are TGTGCCAGCAGTGTGCAGGGGCTTAGCAATCAGCCCCAGCATTTT.

The V gene is TRBV5-1, the J gene TRBJ1-1; D might be TRBD1 (6 bases). Germline V gives CDR1 SGHRS, CDR2 YFSETQ. Trimming left V 5 bases short and J 1 base short, with 15 bases between. The CDR3 has 15 amino acids. The CDR3 sequence is CASRDTGSENTEAFF. For the CDR3, the DNA is TGCGCCAGCAGGGATACAGGGAGCGAGAACACTGAAGCTTTCTTT.

The rearrangement uses TRBV29-1 and TRBJ1-2; D may be TRBD1 (5 bases). Germline V gives CDR1 SQVTM, CDR2 ANQGSEA. With 2 bases removed from V and 4 bases from J, the gap between germline ends came to 17 bases. The CDR3 has 15 residues. CDR3 DNA: TGCAGCGTTGAATCCCCGACAGTGATCTTCTATGGCTACACCTTC. This translates into CSVESPTVIFYGYTF.

This clone was detected only a few times. The chain joins TRBV5-6 to TRBJ1-1, with D unclear. The germline V and J ends were trimmed by 4 bases and 3 bases, with 16 bases remaining between them. The CDR3 is 15 residues long. The germline CDR1 and CDR2 sequences are SGHDT and YYEEEE. Here the CDR3 DNA reads TGTGCCAGCAGCGCTAAGTCCCCTCGGGACACTGAAGCTTTCTTT. Residues: CASSAKSPRDTEAFF. Full variable domain (rest looked up from reference TRBV5-6 and TRBJ1-1): DAGVTQSPTHLIKTRGQQVTLRCSPKSGHDTVSWYQQALGQGPQFIFQYYEEEERQRGNFPDRFSGHQFPNYSSELNVNALLLGDSALYLCASSAKSPRDTEAFFGQGTRLTVV.

In its sample, this clone was seen once. The chain employs TRBV5-4 and TRBJ2-1; 7 bases fit TRBD2. The V segment lost 4 bases and the J segment 5 bases; nucleotides outside the gene matches: 15. This CDR3 is 17 amino acids long. Per germline, CDR1 SGHNT and CDR2 YYREEE (reference sequence). The CDR3 reads CASSVQPPTSLDNEQFF. The CDR3, as DNA: TGTGCCAGCAGCGTACAACCTCCGACTAGCTTAGACAATGAGCAGTTCTTC. Full variable domain (missing parts from reference TRBV5-4 and TRBJ2-1): ETGVTQSPTHLIKTRGQQVTLRCSSQSGHNTVSWYQQALGQGPQFIFQYYREEENGRGNFPPRFSGLQFPNYSSELNVNALELDDSALYLCASSVQPPTSLDNEQFFGPGTRLTVL.

The V and J genes are TRBV9 and TRBJ2-7, with 7 bases identical to TRBD2. The CDR3 extends over 14 amino acids. CDR1 and CDR2 from the germline V gene are SGDLS and YYNGEE. Germline trimming cut 4 bases from V and 2 bases from J; bases unmatched to any gene: 6. The CDR3 loop reads CASSLAVLPYEQYF. The CDR3 coding sequence is TGTGCCAGCAGCCTAGCGGTCCTACCCTACGAGCAGTACTTC.

The V gene is TRBV9, the J gene TRBJ1-6, with 7 bases identical to TRBD1. The CDR3 consists of 16 residues. Germline CDR1 is SGDLS and CDR2 is YYNGEE. The V segment lost 0 bases and the J segment 5 bases; nucleotides outside the gene matches: 5. The CDR3 is CASSVALGGNNSPLHF. CDR3 nucleotides: TGTGCCAGCAGCGTAGCGTTAGGGGGCAATAATTCACCCCTCCACTTT.

Notes on this clone: One junction end disagrees with the germline gene, perhaps due to a read error. V is TRBV2 and J is TRBJ2-7, with a possible D match to TRBD1 (5 bases). The CDR3 sequence is 13 residues long. Germline CDR1 is SNHLY and CDR2 is FYNNEI. The CDR3 DNA follows: TGTGCCAGCAGAGAAGGGGCAGCAGTCGAGCAGTACTTC. Its translation: CASREGAAVEQYF.

The chain combines TRBV29-1 with TRBJ2-2, with a weak D call TRBD2 (6 bases). Germline V gives CDR1 SQVTM, CDR2 ANQGSEA. The V end was cut by 6 bases, the J end by 4 bases, with 15 bases between. The CDR3 loop spans 14 amino acids. In DNA form, the CDR3 reads TGCAGCGTGATGAGGAGGGGTAGCACCGGGGAGCTGTTTTTT. Its translation: CSVMRRGSTGELFF.

Turning to this clone: In the same sample, other DNA sequences code for this CDR3. The chain carries TRBV6-4 and TRBJ2-1; TRBD2 agrees at 10 bases. There are 15 residues in the CDR3. V was clipped by 2 bases and J by 6 bases; unmatched bases: 4. Germline lookup yields CDR1 MRHNA and CDR2 SNTAGT. The DNA of the CDR3 is TGTGCCAGCAGTGACAGCAGCGGGGGGGCCAATGAGCAGTTCTTC. Translating gives CASSDSSGGANEQFF.

The chain carries TRBV7-2 and TRBJ1-6, with D tentatively TRBD1 (6 bases). Germline V gene data show CDR1 as SGHTA and CDR2 as FQGNSA. This CDR3 has 14 amino acids. V lost 2 bases and J lost 6, with 8 bases in between. CDR3 DNA sequence: TGTGCCAGCAGCTTAAGAGGGGGTAATTCACCCCTCCACTTT. This codes for CASSLRGGNSPLHF.

The chain carries TRBV2 and TRBJ1-4; 11 positions match TRBD1. This CDR3 is built from 14 residues. Trimming cost V 6 bases and J 7 bases; bases outside gene matches: 4. The V gene's germline CDR1 is SNHLY and CDR2 FYNNEI. CDR3 region: CASRGTGGFEKLFF. The CDR3 region has the DNA TGTGCCAGCAGGGGGACAGGGGGTTTTGAAAAACTGTTTTTT.

The rearrangement joins TRBV9 to TRBJ1-6; D not resolved. Trimming shortened V by 0 bases and J by 7 bases, and 11 bases separated the two germline ends. The germline CDR1 and CDR2 sequences are SGDLS and YYNGEE. The CDR3 sequence is 15 residues long. The CDR3 nucleotides are TGTGCCAGCAGCGTAGCTACGGGAACCAATTCACCCCTCCACTTT. Amino acids: CASSVATGTNSPLHF.

The V and J genes are TRBV7-9 and TRBJ2-7, with TRBD2 matching over 9 bases. Germline CDR1 reads SEHNR; CDR2 reads FQNEAQ (reference sequence). Losses at the gene ends were 7 bases for V and 2 bases for J; bases not matched to a gene: 12. The CDR3 is 16 amino acids. The CDR3 here is CASTVTSSGMTYEQYF. The DNA of the CDR3 is TGTGCCAGCACCGTAACCTCTAGCGGGATGACCTACGAGCAGTACTTC.

The chain uses TRBV6-5 and TRBJ1-3, with D hard to call. The CDR3 covers 14 residues. Trimming took off 0 bases at V and 0 bases at J, with 3 bases between the two ends. Looked up from germline, CDR1 is MNHEY and CDR2 is SVGAGI. The CDR3 bases are TGTGCCAGCAGTTACTCCCACTCTGGAAACACCATATATTTT. Its protein is CASSYSHSGNTIYF.

The rearrangement uses TRBV7-9 and TRBJ2-5; D gene unclear. From germline, CDR1 is SEHNR and CDR2 FQNEAQ (reference sequence). The V gene lost 7 bases and the J gene lost 2 bases, with 14 bases spanning the gap. There are 14 residues in the CDR3. DNA of the CDR3: TGTGCCAGCACCCGAAGGCAGACACAAGAGACCCAGTACTTC. Protein product: CASTRRQTQETQYF.

Comment on this clone: Other nucleotide sequences in the sample specify the same CDR3. V is TRBV28 and J is TRBJ2-7, with D maybe TRBD2 (6 bases). The germline CDR1 and CDR2 sequences are MDHEN and SYDVKM. CDR3 size: 14 residues. Trimming took 5 bases from V and 2 from J, leaving 13 bases between them. The CDR3 DNA follows: TGTGCCAGCAGTCCCCCCGGGACTGCCTACGAGCAGTACTTC. It encodes CASSPPGTAYEQYF.

The rearrangement uses TRBV7-8 and TRBJ1-1, with 12 nucleotides matching TRBD1. This CDR3 is built from 22 residues. Losses at the gene ends were 5 bases for V and 0 bases for J; bases not matched to a gene: 22. Germline V CDR1 and CDR2: SGHVS, FQNEAQ. The CDR3 loop is CASSPDERDRGRGWGMNTEAFF. The CDR3 bases are TGTGCCAGCAGCCCCGATGAAAGGGACAGGGGGCGCGGATGGGGAATGAACACTGAAGCTTTCTTT.